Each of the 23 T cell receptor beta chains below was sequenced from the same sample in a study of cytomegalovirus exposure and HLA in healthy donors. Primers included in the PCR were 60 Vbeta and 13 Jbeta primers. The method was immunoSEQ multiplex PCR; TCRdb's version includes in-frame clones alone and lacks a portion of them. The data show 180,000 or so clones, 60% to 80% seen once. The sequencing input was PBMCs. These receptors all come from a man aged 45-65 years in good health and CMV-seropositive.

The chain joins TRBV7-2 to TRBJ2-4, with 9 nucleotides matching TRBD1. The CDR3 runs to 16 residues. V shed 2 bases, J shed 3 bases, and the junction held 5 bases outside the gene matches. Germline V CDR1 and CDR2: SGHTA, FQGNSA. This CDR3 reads CASSLKRTGDKNIQYF. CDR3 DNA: TGTGCCAGCAGCTTAAAGAGGACAGGGGACAAAAACATTCAGTACTTC.

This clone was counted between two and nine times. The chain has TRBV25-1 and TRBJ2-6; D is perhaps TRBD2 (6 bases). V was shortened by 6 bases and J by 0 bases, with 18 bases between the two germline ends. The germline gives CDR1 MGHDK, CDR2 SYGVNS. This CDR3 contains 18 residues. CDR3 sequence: CASSGRRKSISGANVLTF. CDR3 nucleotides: TGTGCCAGCAGCGGGAGACGGAAGAGTATCTCTGGGGCCAACGTCCTGACTTTC.

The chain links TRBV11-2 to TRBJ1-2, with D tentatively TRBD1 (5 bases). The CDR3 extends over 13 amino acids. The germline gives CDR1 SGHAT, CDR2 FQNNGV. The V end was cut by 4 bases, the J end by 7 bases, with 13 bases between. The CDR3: CASSSGGSSGYTF. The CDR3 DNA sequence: TGTGCCAGCAGCTCGGGGGGGAGTAGTGGCTACACCTTC. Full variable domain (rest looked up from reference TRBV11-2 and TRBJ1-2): EAGVAQSPRYKIIEKRQSVAFWCNPISGHATLYWYQQILGQGPKLLIQFQNNGVVDDSQLPKDRFSAERLKGVDSTLKIQPAKLEDSAVYLCASSSGGSSGYTFGSGTRLTVV.

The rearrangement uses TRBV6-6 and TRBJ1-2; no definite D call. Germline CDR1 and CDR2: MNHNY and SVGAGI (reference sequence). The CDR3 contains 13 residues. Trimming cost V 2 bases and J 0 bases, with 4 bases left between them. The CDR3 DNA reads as TGTGCCAGCAGTTACGGGCCTAACTATGGCTACACCTTC. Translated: CASSYGPNYGYTF.

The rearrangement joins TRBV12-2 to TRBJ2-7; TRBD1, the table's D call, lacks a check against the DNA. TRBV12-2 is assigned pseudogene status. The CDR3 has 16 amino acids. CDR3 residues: CASRLDQGRFSYEQYF. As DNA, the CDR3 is TGTGCAAGTCGCTTGGACCAGGGAAGGTTTTCCTACGAGCAGTACTTC.

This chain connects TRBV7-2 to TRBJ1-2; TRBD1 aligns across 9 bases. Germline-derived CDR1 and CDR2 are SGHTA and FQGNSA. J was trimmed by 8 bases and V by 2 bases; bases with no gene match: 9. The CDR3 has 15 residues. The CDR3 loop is CASSLSSNTGGGYTF. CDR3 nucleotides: TGTGCCAGCAGCTTATCTTCCAACACAGGGGGCGGCTACACCTTC.

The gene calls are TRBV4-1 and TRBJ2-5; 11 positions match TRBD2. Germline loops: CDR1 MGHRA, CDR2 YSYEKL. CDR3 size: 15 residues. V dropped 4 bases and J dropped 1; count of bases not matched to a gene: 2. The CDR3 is CASSRLAGTQETQYF. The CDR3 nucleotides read TGCGCCAGCAGCCGACTAGCGGGGACCCAAGAGACCCAGTACTTC.

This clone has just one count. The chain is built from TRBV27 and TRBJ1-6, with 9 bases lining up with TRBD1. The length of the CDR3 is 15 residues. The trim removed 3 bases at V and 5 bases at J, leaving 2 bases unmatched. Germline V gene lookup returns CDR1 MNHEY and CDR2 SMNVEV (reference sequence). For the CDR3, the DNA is TGTGCCAGCAGTTTCGGACAGGGGAATAATTCACCCCTCCACTTT. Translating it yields CASSFGQGNNSPLHF.

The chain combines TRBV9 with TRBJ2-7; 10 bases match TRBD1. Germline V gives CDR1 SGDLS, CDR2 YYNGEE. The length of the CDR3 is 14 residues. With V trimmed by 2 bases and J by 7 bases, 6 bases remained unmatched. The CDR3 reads CASSVWDRGGEQYF. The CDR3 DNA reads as TGTGCCAGCAGCGTTTGGGACAGGGGAGGGGAGCAGTACTTC.

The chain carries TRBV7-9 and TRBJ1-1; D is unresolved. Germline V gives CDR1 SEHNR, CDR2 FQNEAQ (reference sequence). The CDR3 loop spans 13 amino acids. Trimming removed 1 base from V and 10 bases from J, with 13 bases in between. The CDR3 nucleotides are TGTGCCAGCAGCTTAGGTGCCCGAACGGGAGCTTTCTTT. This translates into CASSLGARTGAFF.

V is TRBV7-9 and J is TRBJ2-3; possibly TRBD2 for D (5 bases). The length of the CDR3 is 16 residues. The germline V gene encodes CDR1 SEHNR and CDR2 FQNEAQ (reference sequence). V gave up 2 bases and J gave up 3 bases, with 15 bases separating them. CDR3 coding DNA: TGTGCCAGCAGCTTACTCGACACCGGGGTGACAGATACGCAGTATTTT. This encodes CASSLLDTGVTDTQYF.

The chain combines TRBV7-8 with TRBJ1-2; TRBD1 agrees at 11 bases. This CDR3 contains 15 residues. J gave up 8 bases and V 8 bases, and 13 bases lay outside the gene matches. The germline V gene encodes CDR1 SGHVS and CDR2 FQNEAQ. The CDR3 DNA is TGTGCCAGCGGGAACGCCGGGACAGGGGGACGGGGCTACACCTTC. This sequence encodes CASGNAGTGGRGYTF.

The CDR3 DNA is TGTGCCAGCAGCTTCGGAGGGACCCACACAGATACGCAGTATTTT. Its protein product is CASSFGGTHTDTQYF. V usage is TRBV13 and J usage is TRBJ2-3; D possibly corresponds to TRBD2 (6 bases). The CDR3 is 15 residues long. The germline V gene has CDR1 PRHDT and CDR2 FYEKMQ (reference sequence). V shed 3 bases and J shed 2 bases, with 12 bases lying between them.

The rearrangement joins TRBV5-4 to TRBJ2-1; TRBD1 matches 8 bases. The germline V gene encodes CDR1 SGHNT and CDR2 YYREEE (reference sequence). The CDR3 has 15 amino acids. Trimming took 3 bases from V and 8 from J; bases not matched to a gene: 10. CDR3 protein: CASSSLDRDPDEQFF. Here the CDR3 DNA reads TGTGCCAGCAGCTCTCTGGACAGGGATCCCGATGAGCAGTTCTTC. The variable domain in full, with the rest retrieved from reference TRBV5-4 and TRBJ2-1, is ETGVTQSPTHLIKTRGQQVTLRCSSQSGHNTVSWYQQALGQGPQFIFQYYREEENGRGNFPPRFSGLQFPNYSSELNVNALELDDSALYLCASSSLDRDPDEQFFGPGTRLTVL.

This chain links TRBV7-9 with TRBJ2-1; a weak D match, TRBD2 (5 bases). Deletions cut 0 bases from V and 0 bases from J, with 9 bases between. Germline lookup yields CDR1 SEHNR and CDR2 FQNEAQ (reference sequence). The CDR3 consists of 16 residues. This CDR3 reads CASSLARASSYNEQFF. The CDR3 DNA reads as TGTGCCAGCAGCTTAGCGCGGGCTAGCTCCTACAATGAGCAGTTCTTC.

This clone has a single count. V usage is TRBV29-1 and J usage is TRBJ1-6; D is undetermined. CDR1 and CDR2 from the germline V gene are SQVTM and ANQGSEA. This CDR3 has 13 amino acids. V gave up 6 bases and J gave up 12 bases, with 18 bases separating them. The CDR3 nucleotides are TGCAGCGTCGCCCGAGCGCCAAGTGAACCCCTCCACTTT. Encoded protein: CSVARAPSEPLHF.

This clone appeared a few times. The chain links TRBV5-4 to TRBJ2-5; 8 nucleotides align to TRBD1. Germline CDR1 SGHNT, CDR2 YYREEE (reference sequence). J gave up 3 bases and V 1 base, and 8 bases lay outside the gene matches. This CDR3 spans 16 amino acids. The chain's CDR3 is CASSLWTGSKEETQYF. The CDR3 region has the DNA TGTGCCAGCAGCTTGTGGACAGGGTCTAAGGAAGAGACCCAGTACTTC. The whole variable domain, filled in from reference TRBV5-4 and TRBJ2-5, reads ETGVTQSPTHLIKTRGQQVTLRCSSQSGHNTVSWYQQALGQGPQFIFQYYREEENGRGNFPPRFSGLQFPNYSSELNVNALELDDSALYLCASSLWTGSKEETQYFGPGTRLLVL.

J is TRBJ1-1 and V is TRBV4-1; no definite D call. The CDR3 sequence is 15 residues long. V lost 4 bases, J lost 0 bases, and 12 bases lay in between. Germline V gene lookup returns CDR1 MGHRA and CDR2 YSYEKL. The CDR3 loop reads CASSPVETLNTEAFF. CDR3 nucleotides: TGCGCCAGCAGCCCCGTCGAGACTTTGAACACTGAAGCTTTCTTT.

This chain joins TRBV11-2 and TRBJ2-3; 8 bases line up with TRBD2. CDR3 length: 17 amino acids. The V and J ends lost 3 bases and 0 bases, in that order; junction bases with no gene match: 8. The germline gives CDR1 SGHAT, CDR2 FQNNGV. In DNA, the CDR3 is TGTGCCAGCAGCTTTGTGGGCGGGGGGCCGAGCACAGATACGCAGTATTTT. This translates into CASSFVGGGPSTDTQYF.

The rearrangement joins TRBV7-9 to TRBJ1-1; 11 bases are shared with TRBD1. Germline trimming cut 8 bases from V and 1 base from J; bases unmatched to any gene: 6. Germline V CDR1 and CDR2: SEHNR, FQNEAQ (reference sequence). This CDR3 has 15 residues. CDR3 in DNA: TGTGCCAGCGGGGTTGGGACAGGGGGGAACACTGAAGCTTTCTTT. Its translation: CASGVGTGGNTEAFF.

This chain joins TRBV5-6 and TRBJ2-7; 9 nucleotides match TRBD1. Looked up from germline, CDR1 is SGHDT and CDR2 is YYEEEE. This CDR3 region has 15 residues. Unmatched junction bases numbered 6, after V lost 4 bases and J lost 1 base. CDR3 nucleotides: TGTGCCAGCAGCAAGGGACAGGGCGGGTCCTACGAGCAGTACTTC. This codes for CASSKGQGGSYEQYF.

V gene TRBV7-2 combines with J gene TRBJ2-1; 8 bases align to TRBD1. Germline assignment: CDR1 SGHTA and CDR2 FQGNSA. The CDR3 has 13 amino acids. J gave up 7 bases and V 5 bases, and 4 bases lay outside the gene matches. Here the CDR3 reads CASSPDRANEQFF. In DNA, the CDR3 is TGTGCCAGCAGCCCGGACAGGGCTAATGAGCAGTTCTTC.

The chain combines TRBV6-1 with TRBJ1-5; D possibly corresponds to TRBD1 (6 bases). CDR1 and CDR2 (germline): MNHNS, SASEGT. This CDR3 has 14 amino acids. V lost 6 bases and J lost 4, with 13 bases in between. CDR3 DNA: TGTGCCAGCAGCACGGGACAACTAAATCAGCCCCAGCATTTT. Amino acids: CASSTGQLNQPQHF.